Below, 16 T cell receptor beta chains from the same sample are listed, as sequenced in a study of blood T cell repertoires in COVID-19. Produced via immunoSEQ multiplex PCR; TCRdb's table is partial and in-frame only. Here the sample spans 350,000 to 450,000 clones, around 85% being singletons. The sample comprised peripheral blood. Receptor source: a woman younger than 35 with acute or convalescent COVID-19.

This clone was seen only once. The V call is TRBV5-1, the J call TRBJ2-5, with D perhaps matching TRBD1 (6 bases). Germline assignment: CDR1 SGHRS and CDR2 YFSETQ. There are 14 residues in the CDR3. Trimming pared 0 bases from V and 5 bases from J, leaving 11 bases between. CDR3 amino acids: CASSLGAGDETQYF. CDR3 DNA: TGCGCCAGCAGCTTGGGGGCAGGGGACGAGACCCAGTACTTC.

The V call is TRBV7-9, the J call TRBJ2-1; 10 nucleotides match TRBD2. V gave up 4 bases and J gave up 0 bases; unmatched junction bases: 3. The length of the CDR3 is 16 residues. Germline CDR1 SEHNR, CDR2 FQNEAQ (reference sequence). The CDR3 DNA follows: TGTGCCAGCAGCTCGGCTAGCGGGGGCTCCTACAATGAGCAGTTCTTC. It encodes CASSSASGGSYNEQFF.

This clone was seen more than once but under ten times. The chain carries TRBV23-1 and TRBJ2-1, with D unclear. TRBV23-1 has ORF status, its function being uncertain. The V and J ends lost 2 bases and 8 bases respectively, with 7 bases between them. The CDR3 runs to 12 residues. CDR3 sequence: CASSQPSDEQFF. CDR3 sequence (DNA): TGCGCCAGCAGTCAACCCTCAGATGAGCAGTTCTTC.

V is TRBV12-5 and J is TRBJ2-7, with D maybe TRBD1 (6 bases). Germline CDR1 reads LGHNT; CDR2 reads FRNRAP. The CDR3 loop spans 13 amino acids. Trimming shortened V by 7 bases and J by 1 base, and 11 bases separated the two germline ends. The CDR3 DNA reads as TGTGCTAGTGAAAAAAGGGGGTCCTACGAGCAGTACTTC. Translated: CASEKRGSYEQYF.

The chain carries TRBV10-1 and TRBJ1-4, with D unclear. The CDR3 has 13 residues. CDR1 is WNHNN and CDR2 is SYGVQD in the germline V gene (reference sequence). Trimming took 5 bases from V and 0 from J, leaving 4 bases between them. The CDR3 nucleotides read TGCGCCAGCAGTTCAGCAACTAATGAAAAACTGTTTTTT. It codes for CASSSATNEKLFF.

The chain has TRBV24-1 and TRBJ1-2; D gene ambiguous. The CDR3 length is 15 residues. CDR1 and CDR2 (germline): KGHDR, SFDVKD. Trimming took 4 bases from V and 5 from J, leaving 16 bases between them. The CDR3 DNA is TGTGCCACCAGTGACCTCGGACGGGAGGGATATGGCTACACCTTC. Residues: CATSDLGREGYGYTF.

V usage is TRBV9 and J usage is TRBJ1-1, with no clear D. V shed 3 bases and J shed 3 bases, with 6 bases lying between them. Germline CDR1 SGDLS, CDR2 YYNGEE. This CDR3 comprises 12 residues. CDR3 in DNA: TGTGCCAGCAGCGCGATAGACACTGAAGCTTTCTTT. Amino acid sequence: CASSAIDTEAFF.

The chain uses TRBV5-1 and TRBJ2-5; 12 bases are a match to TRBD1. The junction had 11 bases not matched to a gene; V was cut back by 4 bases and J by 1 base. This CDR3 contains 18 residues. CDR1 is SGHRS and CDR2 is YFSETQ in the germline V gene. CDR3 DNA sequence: TGCGCCAGCAGCGGGAGTTCGGGGACAGGGGGCCTCCAAGAGACCCAGTACTTC. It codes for CASSGSSGTGGLQETQYF.

CDR3 region: CASSSDRGLSYEQYF. The CDR3 DNA is TGTGCCAGCAGCTCAGACAGGGGGTTATCCTACGAGCAGTACTTC. The chain couples TRBV7-9 to TRBJ2-7; 9 bases match TRBD1. Germline V gives CDR1 SEHNR, CDR2 FQNEAQ (reference sequence). The CDR3 length is 15 residues. Losses at the gene ends were 4 bases for V and 1 base for J; bases not matched to a gene: 5. Combining the CDR3 with reference TRBV7-9 and TRBJ2-7 gives the whole variable domain DTGVSQNPRHKITKRGQNVTFRCDPISEHNRLYWYRQTLGQGPEFLTYFQNEAQLEKSRLLSDRFSAERPKGSFSTLEIQRTEQGDSAMYLCASSSDRGLSYEQYFGPGTRLTVT.

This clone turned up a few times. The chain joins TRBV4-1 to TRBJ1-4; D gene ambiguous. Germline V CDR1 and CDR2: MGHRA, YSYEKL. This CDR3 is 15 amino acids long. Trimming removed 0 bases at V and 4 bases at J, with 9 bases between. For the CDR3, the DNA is TGCGCCAGCAGCCAAGATCGCAGTGATAATGAAAAACTGTTTTTT. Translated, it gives CASSQDRSDNEKLFF.

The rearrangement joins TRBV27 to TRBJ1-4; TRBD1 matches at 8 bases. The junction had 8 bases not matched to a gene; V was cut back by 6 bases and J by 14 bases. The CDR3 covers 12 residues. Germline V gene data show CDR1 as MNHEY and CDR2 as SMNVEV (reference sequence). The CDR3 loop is CASRAGGAALFF. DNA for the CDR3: TGTGCCAGCAGAGCAGGGGGCGCAGCGCTGTTTTTT.

CDR3: CASRDRAETQYF. CDR3 nucleotides: TGTGCCAGCAGAGACAGGGCTGAGACCCAGTACTTC. The chain is built from TRBV6-5 and TRBJ2-5; the match to TRBD1 covers 7 bases. J was trimmed by 5 bases and V by 6 bases; bases with no gene match: 3. This CDR3 spans 12 amino acids. Germline V gene data show CDR1 as MNHEY and CDR2 as SVGAGI.

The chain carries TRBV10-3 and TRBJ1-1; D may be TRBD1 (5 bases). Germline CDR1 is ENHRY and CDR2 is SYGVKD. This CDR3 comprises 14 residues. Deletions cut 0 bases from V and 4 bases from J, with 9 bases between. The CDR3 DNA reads TGTGCCATCAGTGAGTCGGGAGGGGTCACTGAAGCTTTCTTT. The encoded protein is CAISESGGVTEAFF.

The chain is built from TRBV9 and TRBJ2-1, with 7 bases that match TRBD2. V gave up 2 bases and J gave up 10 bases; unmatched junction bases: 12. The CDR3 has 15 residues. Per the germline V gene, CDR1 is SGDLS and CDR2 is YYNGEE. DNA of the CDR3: TGTGCCAGCAGCGTTGGGGGAGCGGGGTGGTCGGAGCAGTTCTTC. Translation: CASSVGGAGWSEQFF.

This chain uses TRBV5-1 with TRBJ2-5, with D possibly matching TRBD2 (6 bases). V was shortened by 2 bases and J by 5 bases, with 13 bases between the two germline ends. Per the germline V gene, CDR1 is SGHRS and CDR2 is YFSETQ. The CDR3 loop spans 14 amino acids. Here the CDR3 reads CASSFGAGSETQYF. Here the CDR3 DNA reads TGCGCCAGCAGCTTCGGCGCGGGATCGGAGACCCAGTACTTC.

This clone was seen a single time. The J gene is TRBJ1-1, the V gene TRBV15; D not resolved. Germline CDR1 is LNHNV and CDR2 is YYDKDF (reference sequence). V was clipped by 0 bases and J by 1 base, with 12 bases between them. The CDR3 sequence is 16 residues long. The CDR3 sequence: CATSRDKWRGNTEAFF. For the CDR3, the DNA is TGTGCCACCAGCAGAGATAAATGGCGGGGGAACACTGAAGCTTTCTTT.